The entry that follows covers one T cell receptor beta chain sequence. The antigen is unknown. The data originate from a study of T-cell reconstitution after alpha-beta-depleted transplantation in children. Preparation of the TCRbeta library used unique molecular identifiers. TCRdb independently ran MiXCR on the PCR reads; one entry per CDR3 protein. Of about 420,000 distinct CDR3 sequences listed, about 17% are singletons. Germline CDR1 reads SNHLY; CDR2 reads FYNNEI. Trimming cost V 5 bases and J 3 bases; bases outside gene matches: 5. The CDR3 sequence is 16 residues long. General study results and limits: Recipient T cells and thymic progenitors that survived were the source of the high TCRbeta diversity seen at day 60 in some patients. It was reported that alpha-beta T cells came from several hundred expanded graft clones (about two months after transplant). It was newly produced T cells that mostly accounted for T-cell counts and diversity one year after transplant.

The sequencing here drew on PBMCs, mostly from graft donor cells, taken 360 days after TCRalphabeta/CD19-depleted stem cell transplant. V is TRBV2 and J is TRBJ2-1; 12 nucleotides line up with TRBD2. This TCR derives from a boy under two years old who had a stem cell transplant for Wiskott-Aldrich syndrome, so the T cells may come from the graft donor. DNA for the CDR3: TGTGCCAGCAGTACTAGCGGGGGGCCGATCTACAATGAGCAGTTCTTC. Its protein product is CASSTSGGPIYNEQFF. The complete variable domain, with remaining parts taken from reference TRBV2 and TRBJ2-1, reads EPEVTQTPSHQVTQMGQEVILRCVPISNHLYFYWYRQILGQKVEFLVSFYNNEISEKSEIFDDQFSVERPDGSNFTLKIRSTKLEDSAMYFCASSTSGGPIYNEQFFGPGTRLTVL.